This TCR beta chain derives from a study of blood T cells in healthy people across ages. Germline CDR1 reads DFQATT; CDR2 reads SNEGSKA (reference sequence). V gave up 1 base and J gave up 11 bases, with 17 bases separating them. This CDR3 has 13 residues. In this sample, this clonotype turned up a few times. A second PCR, run for roughly 7 to 12 cycles, used a sample-barcoded 5' primer plus a J-beta primer mix. TCRdb reprocessed the 5' RACE reads via MiXCR and lists one record per CDR3 protein. The sample records 650,000 to 1,000,000 distinct CDR3 sequences, 46% being singletons. The source of this sequence is an older man in good health. Sequenced material: blood. The chain combines TRBV20-1 with TRBJ2-5; D possibly corresponds to TRBD2 (6 bases). The CDR3 DNA follows: TGCAGTGCTAGAGTAGGAGCGGGCCCCTCGCAGTACTTC. This encodes CSARVGAGPSQYF.